The present entry profiles one TCR beta chain with its context. Its specificity is unknown. The sample belongs to a study of T cell responses to AZD1222 COVID-19 vaccine. Overall study findings and caveats: Of spike-specific TCRs, nearly half reportedly target regions left unmutated in variants. Baseline seropositivity characterized only a handful of AZD1222 recipients. White British people made up most donors, females outnumbered males, and clonal diversity was possibly underestimated.

Germline lookup yields CDR1 MNHEY and CDR2 SVGAGI. CDR3 length: 15 amino acids. V lost 6 bases and J 2 bases, leaving 14 bases between the germline ends. TCRdb's table, derived via immunoSEQ multiplex PCR, lists solely in-frame clones and lacks some. The repertoire holds approximately 140,000 clones, with 82% as singletons. This rearrangement joins TRBV6-5 to TRBJ1-5; possible D gene TRBD1, 5 bases. The sequencing here drew on peripheral blood, taken on day 0 of MenACWY control vaccination. The receptor was derived from an adult in good health. CDR3 region: CASSPDGGGNQPQHF. The CDR3, as DNA: TGTGCCAGCAGCCCCGATGGGGGGGGCAATCAGCCCCAGCATTTT.